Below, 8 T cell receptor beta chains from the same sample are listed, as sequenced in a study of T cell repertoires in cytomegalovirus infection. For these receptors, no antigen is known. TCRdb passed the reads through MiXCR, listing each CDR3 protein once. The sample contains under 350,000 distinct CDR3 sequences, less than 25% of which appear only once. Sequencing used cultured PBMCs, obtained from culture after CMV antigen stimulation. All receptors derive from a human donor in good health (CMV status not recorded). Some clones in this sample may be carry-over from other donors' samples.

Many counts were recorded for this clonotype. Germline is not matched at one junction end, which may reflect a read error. CDR3 sequence: CASSLVAGAGDTRYF. DNA of the CDR3: TGTGCCAGCAGCTTAGTGGCGGGAGCGGGGGATACGCGGTATTTT. V and J are TRBV7-2 and TRBJ2-3; the match to TRBD2 covers 8 bases. The length of the CDR3 is 15 residues. Germline CDR1 is SGHTA and CDR2 is FQGNSA.

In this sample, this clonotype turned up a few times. CDR3: CSARVAWTGGESPFSYEQYF. The CDR3 DNA follows: TGCAGTGCTAGAGTGGCCTGGACAGGGGGCGAATCACCTTTCTCCTACGAGCAGTACTTC. The V and J genes are TRBV20-1 and TRBJ2-7; TRBD1 aligns across 11 bases. After removal of 1 base from V and 0 bases from J, the junction contained 17 bases not matched to a gene. There are 20 residues in the CDR3. Germline CDR1 DFQATT, CDR2 SNEGSKA (reference sequence).

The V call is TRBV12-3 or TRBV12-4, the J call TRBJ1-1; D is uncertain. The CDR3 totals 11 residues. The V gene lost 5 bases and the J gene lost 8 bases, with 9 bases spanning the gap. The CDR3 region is CASSGRAEAFF. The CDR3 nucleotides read TGTGCCAGCAGTGGACGGGCCGAAGCTTTCTTT.

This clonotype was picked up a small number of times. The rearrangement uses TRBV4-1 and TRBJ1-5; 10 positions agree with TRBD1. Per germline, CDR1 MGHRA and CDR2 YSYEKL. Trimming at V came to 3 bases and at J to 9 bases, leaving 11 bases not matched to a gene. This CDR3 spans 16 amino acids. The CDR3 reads CASSQGGGQGIAPQHF. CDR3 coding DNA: TGCGCCAGCAGCCAGGGGGGGGGACAGGGGATCGCGCCCCAGCATTTT.

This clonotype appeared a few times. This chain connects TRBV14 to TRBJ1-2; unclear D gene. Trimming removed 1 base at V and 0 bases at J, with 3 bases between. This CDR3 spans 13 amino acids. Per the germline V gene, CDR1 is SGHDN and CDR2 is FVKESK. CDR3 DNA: TGTGCCAGCAGCCAAGCCACTAACTATGGCTACACCTTC. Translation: CASSQATNYGYTF.

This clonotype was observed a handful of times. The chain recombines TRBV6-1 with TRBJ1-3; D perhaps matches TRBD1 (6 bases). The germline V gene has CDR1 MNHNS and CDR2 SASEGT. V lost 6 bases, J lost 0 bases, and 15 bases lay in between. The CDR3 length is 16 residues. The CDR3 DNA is TGTGCCAGCAGCGCGACAGGTCCGTCCTCTGGAAACACCATATATTTT. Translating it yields CASSATGPSSGNTIYF.

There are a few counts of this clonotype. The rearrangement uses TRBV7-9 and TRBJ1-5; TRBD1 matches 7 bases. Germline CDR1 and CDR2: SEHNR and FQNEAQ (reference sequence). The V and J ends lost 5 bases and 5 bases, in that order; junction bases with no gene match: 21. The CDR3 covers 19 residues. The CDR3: CASSRGSSGQIGIDQPQHF. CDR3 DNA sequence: TGTGCCAGCAGCCGAGGATCATCGGGACAGATCGGAATTGATCAGCCCCAGCATTTT.

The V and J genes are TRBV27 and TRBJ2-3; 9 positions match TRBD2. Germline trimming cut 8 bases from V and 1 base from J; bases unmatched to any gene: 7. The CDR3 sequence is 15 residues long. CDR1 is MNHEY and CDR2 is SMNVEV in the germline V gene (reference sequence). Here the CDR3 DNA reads TGTGCCAGCCTTACCCGACTAGCGGGCACAGATACGCAGTATTTT. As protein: CASLTRLAGTDTQYF.